Sequencing of this TCR beta chain was carried out in a study of cytomegalovirus exposure and HLA in healthy donors. With 4 bases clipped from V and 1 base from J, the junction kept 19 bases outside the gene matches. The germline V gene encodes CDR1 MNHNS and CDR2 SASEGT. CDR3 size: 20 residues. Donors counted as nominally healthy when sampled, yet unrecorded immune exposures were likely. Overall study findings and caveats: Cytomegalovirus status was reportedly diagnosed by the classifier with high sensitivity and specificity. Researchers counted approximately 160 TCR beta chains as cytomegalovirus-associated.

With respect to this clone: Its target is not known.

The PCR ran on 60 Vbeta and 13 Jbeta primers. Repertoires were generated with immunoSEQ multiplex PCR, while TCRdb's copy carries only in-frame clones and drops some. This table has about 110,000 clones, roughly 86% appearing once. The sequence was collected from a man between 35 and 55 years old in good health and CMV-seronegative. V usage is TRBV6-1 and J usage is TRBJ2-5; the match to TRBD1 covers 9 bases. Sequences were obtained from PBMCs. DNA for the CDR3: TGTGCCAGCAGTGGGGGACAGGGAACCCACCTGCCCGCCCCCCAAGAGACCCAGTACTTC. It encodes CASSGGQGTHLPAPQETQYF.